This TCR beta chain was sequenced in a study of blood T cell repertoires in COVID-19. About the research overall: Sites in the United States, Italy and Spain provided acute and convalescent COVID-19 samples. T cells, B-cell-depleted T cells, or PBMCs provided the cDNA or gDNA that served as material.

There are 13 residues in the CDR3. V was clipped by 3 bases and J by 4 bases, with 6 bases between them. From germline, CDR1 is MNHEY and CDR2 SMNVEV (reference sequence). Assay used: immunoSEQ multiplex PCR; TCRdb lists only in-frame clones, some missing. The sample contains roughly 150,000 clones, roughly 89% of which appear only once. The J gene is TRBJ2-2, the V gene TRBV27; D ambiguous. The sequencing input was PBMCs or T cells enriched from blood (not recorded which). The clonotype originates from a man between 45 and 60 years old who had recovered from COVID-19. The CDR3 reads CASSFYVTGELFF. CDR3 DNA sequence: TGTGCCAGCAGTTTTTATGTCACCGGGGAGCTGTTTTTT.